This record looks at one T cell receptor beta chain sequence and its context. With 60 Vbeta and 13 Jbeta primers, the PCR was carried out. Repertoires were generated with immunoSEQ multiplex PCR, while TCRdb's copy carries only in-frame clones and drops some. The sample contains some 200,000 clones, around four fifths of which appear only once. The data derive from a study of cytomegalovirus exposure and HLA in healthy donors. Germline CDR1 is SEHNR and CDR2 is FQNEAQ (reference sequence). V was pared by 4 bases and J by 1 base, with 16 bases between. This CDR3 is 16 amino acids long. Sequencing was carried out using PBMCs. V usage is TRBV7-9 and J usage is TRBJ1-1; TRBD1 might be the D (6 bases). This TCR was sampled from a woman between 50 and 59 years old in good health and CMV-seropositive. The CDR3 DNA reads as TGTGCCAGCAGCTGGGGGCCGGGACCCACGAACACTGAAGCTTTCTTT. Protein product: CASSWGPGPTNTEAFF.